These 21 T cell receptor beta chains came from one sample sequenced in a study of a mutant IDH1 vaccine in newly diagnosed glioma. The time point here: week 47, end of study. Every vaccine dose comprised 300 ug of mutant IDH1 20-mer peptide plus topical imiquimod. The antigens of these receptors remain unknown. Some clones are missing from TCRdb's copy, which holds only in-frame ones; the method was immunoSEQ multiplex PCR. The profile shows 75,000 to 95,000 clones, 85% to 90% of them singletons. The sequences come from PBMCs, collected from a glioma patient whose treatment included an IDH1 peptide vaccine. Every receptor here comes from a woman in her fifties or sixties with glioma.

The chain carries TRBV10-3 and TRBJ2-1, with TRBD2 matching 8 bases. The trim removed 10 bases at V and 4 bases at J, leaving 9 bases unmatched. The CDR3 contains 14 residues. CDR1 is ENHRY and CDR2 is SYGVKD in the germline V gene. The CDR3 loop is CATSPTSEYNEQFF. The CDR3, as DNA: TGTGCCACCTCTCCGACTAGCGAGTACAATGAGCAGTTCTTC.

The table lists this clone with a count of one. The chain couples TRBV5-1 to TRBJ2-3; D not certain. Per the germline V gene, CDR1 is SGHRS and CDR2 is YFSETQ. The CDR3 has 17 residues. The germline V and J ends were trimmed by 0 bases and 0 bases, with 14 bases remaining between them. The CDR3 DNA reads TGCGCCAGCAGCTTGGCCCCTGGGTTCACTAGCACAGATACGCAGTATTTT. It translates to CASSLAPGFTSTDTQYF. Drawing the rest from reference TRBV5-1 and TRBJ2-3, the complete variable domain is KAGVTQTPRYLIKTRGQQVTLSCSPISGHRSVSWYQQTPGQGLQFLFEYFSETQRNKGNFPGRFSGRQFSNSRSEMNVSTLELGDSALYLCASSLAPGFTSTDTQYFGPGTRLTVL.

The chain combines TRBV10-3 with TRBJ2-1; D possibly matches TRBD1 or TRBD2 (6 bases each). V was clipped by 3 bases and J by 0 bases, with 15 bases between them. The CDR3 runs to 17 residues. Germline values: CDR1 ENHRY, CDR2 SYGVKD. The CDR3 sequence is CAISDVRRGSSYNEQFF. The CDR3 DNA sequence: TGTGCCATCAGTGACGTTCGGAGGGGGAGCTCCTACAATGAGCAGTTCTTC.

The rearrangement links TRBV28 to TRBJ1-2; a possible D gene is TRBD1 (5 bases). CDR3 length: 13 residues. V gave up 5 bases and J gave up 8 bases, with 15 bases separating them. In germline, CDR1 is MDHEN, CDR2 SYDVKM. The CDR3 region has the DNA TGTGCCAGCAGTCCGTCGACCGGGGGAGGCTACACCTTC. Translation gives CASSPSTGGGYTF.

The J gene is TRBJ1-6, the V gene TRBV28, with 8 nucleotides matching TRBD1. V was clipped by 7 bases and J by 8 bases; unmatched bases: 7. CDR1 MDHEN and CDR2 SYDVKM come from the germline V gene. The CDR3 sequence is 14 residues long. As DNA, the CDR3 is TGTGCCAGCACCCGGGACAGGATTTATTCACCCCTCCACTTT. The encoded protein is CASTRDRIYSPLHF. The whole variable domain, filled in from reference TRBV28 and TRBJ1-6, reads DVKVTQSSRYLVKRTGEKVFLECVQDMDHENMFWYRQDPGLGLRLIYFSYDVKMKEKGDIPEGYSVSREKKERFSLILESASTNQTSMYLCASTRDRIYSPLHFGNGTRLTVT.

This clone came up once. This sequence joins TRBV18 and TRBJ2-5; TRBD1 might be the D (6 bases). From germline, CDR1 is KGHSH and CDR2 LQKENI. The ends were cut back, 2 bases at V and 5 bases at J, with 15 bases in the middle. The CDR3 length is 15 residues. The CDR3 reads CASSPTTGLGETQYF. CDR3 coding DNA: TGTGCCAGCTCACCAACAACAGGGCTCGGGGAGACCCAGTACTTC.

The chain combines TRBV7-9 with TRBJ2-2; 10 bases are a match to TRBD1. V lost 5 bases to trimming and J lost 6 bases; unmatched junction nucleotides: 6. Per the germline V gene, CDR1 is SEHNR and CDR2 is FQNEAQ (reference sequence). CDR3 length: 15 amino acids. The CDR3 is CASSRGTGEAGELFF. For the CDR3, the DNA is TGTGCCAGCAGCCGAGGGACAGGGGAGGCCGGGGAGCTGTTTTTT. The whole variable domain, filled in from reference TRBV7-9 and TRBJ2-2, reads DTGVSQNPRHKITKRGQNVTFRCDPISEHNRLYWYRQTLGQGPEFLTYFQNEAQLEKSRLLSDRFSAERPKGSFSTLEIQRTEQGDSAMYLCASSRGTGEAGELFFGEGSRLTVL.

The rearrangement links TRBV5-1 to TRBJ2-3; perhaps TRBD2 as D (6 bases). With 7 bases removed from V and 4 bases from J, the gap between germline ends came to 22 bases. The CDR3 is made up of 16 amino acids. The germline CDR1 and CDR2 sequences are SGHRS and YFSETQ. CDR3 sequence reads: CASSPRGGGQADTQYF. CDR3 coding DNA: TGCGCCAGCTCCCCACGGGGAGGCGGTCAGGCAGATACGCAGTATTTT.

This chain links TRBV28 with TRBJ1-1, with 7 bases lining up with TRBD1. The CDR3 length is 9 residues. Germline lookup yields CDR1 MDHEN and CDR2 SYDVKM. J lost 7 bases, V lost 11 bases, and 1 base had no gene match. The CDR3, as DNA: TGTGCCGGGACAGATGAAGCTTTCTTT. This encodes CAGTDEAFF.

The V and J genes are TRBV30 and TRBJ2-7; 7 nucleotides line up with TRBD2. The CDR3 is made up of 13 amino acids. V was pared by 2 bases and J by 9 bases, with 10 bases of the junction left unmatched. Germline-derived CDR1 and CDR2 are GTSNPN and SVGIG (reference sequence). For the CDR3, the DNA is TGTGCCTGGAGTCCTAGCGGAGGCCCGGGGCAGTACTTC. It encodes CAWSPSGGPGQYF.

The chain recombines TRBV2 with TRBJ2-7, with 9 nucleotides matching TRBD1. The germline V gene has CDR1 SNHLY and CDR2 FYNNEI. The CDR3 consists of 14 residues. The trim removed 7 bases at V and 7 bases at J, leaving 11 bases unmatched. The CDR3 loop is CASNPGTGPLEQYF. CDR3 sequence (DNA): TGTGCCAGCAACCCCGGGACAGGGCCTCTGGAGCAGTACTTC.

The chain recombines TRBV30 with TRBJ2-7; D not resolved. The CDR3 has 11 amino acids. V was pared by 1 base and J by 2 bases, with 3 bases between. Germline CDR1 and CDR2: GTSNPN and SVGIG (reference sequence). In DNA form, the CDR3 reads TGTGCCTGGAGTGCCCCCTACGAGCAGTACTTC. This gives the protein CAWSAPYEQYF. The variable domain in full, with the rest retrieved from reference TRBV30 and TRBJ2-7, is SQTIHQWPATLVQPVGSPLSLECTVEGTSNPNLYWYRQAAGRGLQLLFYSVGIGQISSEVPQNLSASRPQDRQFILSSKKLLLSDSGFYLCAWSAPYEQYFGPGTRLTVT.

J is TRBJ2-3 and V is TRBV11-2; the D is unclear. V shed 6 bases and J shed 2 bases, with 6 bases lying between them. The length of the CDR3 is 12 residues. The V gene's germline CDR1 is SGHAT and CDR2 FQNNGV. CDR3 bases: TGTGCCAGCAGTCAAATCACAGATACGCAGTATTTT. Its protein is CASSQITDTQYF.

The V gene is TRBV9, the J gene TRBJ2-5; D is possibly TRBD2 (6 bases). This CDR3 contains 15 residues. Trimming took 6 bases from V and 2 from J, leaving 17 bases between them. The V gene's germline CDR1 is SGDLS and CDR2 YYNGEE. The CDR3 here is CASTKGPSVQETQYF. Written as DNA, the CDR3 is TGTGCCAGCACCAAGGGGCCTAGCGTTCAAGAGACCCAGTACTTC.

CDR3 nucleotide sequence: TGTGCCAGCAAGCTAGCGGGAGGTGCAGATACGCAGTATTTT. Residues: CASKLAGGADTQYF. The chain uses TRBV6-1 and TRBJ2-3; 11 bases match TRBD2. V shed 7 bases, J shed 4 bases, and the junction held 4 bases outside the gene matches. In germline, CDR1 is MNHNS, CDR2 SASEGT. The CDR3 runs to 14 residues.

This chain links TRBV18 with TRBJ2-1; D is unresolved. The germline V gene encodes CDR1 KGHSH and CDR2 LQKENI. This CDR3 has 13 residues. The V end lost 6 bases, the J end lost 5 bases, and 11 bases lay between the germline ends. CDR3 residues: CASSPFFDNEQFF. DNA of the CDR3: TGTGCCAGCTCCCCCTTTTTCGACAATGAGCAGTTCTTC.

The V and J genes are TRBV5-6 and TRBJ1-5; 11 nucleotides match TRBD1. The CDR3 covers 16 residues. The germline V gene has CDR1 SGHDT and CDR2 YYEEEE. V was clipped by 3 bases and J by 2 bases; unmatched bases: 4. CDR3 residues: CASSSGQGARNQPQHF. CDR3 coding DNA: TGTGCCAGCAGCTCAGGACAGGGGGCGCGCAATCAGCCCCAGCATTTT.

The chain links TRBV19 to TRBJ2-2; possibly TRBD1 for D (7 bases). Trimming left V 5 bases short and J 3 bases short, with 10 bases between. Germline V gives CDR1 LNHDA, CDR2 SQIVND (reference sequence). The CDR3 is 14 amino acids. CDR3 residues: CASSSGGHTGELFF. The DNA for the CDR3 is TGTGCCAGTAGTTCAGGGGGGCACACCGGGGAGCTGTTTTTT.

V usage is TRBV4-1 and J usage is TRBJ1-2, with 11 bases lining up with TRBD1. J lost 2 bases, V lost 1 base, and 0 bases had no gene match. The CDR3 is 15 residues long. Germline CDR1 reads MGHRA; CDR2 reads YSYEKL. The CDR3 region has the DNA TGCGCCAGCAGCCAAGGGGACAGGGGGAACTATGGCTACACCTTC. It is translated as CASSQGDRGNYGYTF.

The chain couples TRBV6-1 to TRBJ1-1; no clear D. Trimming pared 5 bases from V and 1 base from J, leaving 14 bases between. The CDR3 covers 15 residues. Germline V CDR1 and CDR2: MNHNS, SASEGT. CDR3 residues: CASSSQRTGNTEAFF. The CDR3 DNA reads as TGTGCCAGCAGTTCCCAGAGGACCGGGAACACTGAAGCTTTCTTT.

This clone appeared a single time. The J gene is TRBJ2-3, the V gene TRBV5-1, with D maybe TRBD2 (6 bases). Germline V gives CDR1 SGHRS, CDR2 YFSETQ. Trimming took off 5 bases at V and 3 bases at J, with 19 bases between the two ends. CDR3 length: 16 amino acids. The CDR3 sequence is CASRPIAVSRTDTQYF. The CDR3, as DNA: TGCGCCAGCAGACCAATAGCGGTGTCTAGAACAGATACGCAGTATTTT.